These T cell receptor beta chains were read from a single sample in a study of blood T cell repertoires in COVID-19. Profiled with immunoSEQ multiplex PCR; TCRdb holds only in-frame clones, not every one. The sample lists about 70,000 clones, 65% to 80% occurring once. Sample: peripheral blood. The receptors here all came from a woman older than 75 with active or convalescent COVID-19. The CDR3 runs from the conserved cysteine through the conserved F or W. Each record gives: CDR3 protein, CDR3 DNA, D gene, clone size, J gene, V gene. A D gene is named only where the DNA matches it firmly. The size field is filled for only some rows; it gives once, few, many or a size class.

CASNVWGDQPQHF,TGTGCCAGCAATGTCTGGGGCGATCAGCCCCAGCATTTT,.,.,TRBJ1-5,TRBV2
CASSLGRGTSGYNEQFF,TGTGCCAGCAGCTTAGGTAGGGGGACTAGCGGATACAATGAGCAGTTCTTC,TRBD2,.,TRBJ2-1,TRBV7-9
CAWSLAGSREQYF,TGTGCCTGGAGCCTAGCGGGGTCTAGGGAGCAGTACTTC,TRBD2,.,TRBJ2-7,TRBV30
CASSTSTGTGIYGYTF,TGTGCCAGCAGCACTTCTACCGGGACAGGGATCTATGGCTACACCTTC,TRBD1,.,TRBJ1-2,TRBV7-2
CASSLSSGGLNEQFF,TGCGCCAGCAGCTTGAGTAGCGGGGGACTCAATGAGCAGTTCTTC,TRBD2,.,TRBJ2-1,TRBV5-1
CASSLDREVGLISPLHF,TGTGCCAGCAGCCTCGACAGGGAGGTTGGTCTCATCTCACCCCTCCACTTT,TRBD1,.,TRBJ1-6,TRBV9
CASSLLAGGEDTQYF,TGTGCCAGCAGTCTACTAGCGGGGGGGGAAGATACGCAGTATTTT,TRBD2,.,TRBJ2-3,TRBV6-2/TRBV6-3
CASSLNSGGSETQYF,TGTGCCAGCAGCTTAAATTCGGGGGGGTCAGAGACCCAGTACTTC,TRBD2,.,TRBJ2-5,TRBV11-2
CASSQGGQYEQYF,TGTGCCAGCAGTCAAGGGGGCCAATACGAGCAGTACTTC,TRBD1,.,TRBJ2-7,TRBV6-2/TRBV6-3
CASSGTGNNEQFF,TGTGCCAGCAGTGGGACTGGTAACAATGAGCAGTTCTTC,.,.,TRBJ2-1,TRBV6-4
CASRQGDGYTF,TGTGCCAGCAGACAGGGGGATGGCTACACCTTC,TRBD1,.,TRBJ1-2,TRBV2
CASSSRQENTEAFF,TGTGCCAGCAGTTCACGACAGGAGAACACTGAAGCTTTCTTT,.,.,TRBJ1-1,TRBV6-6
CAWREQGFEETQYF,TGTGCCTGGAGGGAACAGGGGTTTGAAGAGACCCAGTACTTC,TRBD1,.,TRBJ2-5,TRBV30
CASDARQRGDNEQFF,TGTGCCAGTGACGCCCGGCAGCGGGGGGACAATGAGCAGTTCTTC,TRBD2,.,TRBJ2-1,TRBV19
CASRPNRGGHTEAFF,TGTGCCAGCAGACCCAACAGGGGGGGACACACTGAAGCTTTCTTT,TRBD1,.,TRBJ1-1,TRBV7-2
CASSQGVAGALNTGELFF,TGCGCCAGCAGCCAAGGGGTAGCGGGGGCCCTGAACACCGGGGAGCTGTTTTTT,TRBD2,.,TRBJ2-2,TRBV4-3
CATSRGGANTGELFF,TGTGCCACCAGTCGAGGAGGCGCGAACACCGGGGAGCTGTTTTTT,.,.,TRBJ2-2,TRBV24-1
CASSPWQGGTEAFF,TGCGCCAGCAGCCCGTGGCAGGGAGGCACTGAAGCTTTCTTT,.,.,TRBJ1-1,TRBV5-1
CSVKRFQGTEAFF,TGCAGCGTCAAGCGTTTCCAGGGCACTGAAGCTTTCTTT,.,.,TRBJ1-1,TRBV29-1
CASSQDGPYEQYF,TGCGCCAGCAGCCAAGACGGTCCCTACGAGCAGTACTTC,.,.,TRBJ2-7,TRBV4-1
CASSRGVSTATNEKLFF,TGCGCCAGCAGCCGGGGGGTCAGCACTGCAACTAATGAAAAACTGTTTTTT,.,few,TRBJ1-4,TRBV5-1
CASSLVRGRRETQYF,TGTGCCAGCAGTTTGGTCAGGGGGCGGCGCGAGACCCAGTACTTC,TRBD1,few,TRBJ2-5,TRBV28
CASSPGQGMDTEAFF,TGCGCCAGCAGCCCCGGACAGGGGATGGACACTGAAGCTTTCTTT,TRBD1,.,TRBJ1-1,TRBV5-1
CASSSYRVGFTEAFF,TGTGCCAGCAGCTCCTACAGGGTAGGATTCACTGAAGCTTTCTTT,.,.,TRBJ1-1,TRBV11-2
CASSWRTGSVYEKLFF,TGTGCCAGCAGTTGGCGGACAGGGAGTGTATATGAAAAACTGTTTTTT,TRBD1,.,TRBJ1-4,TRBV28
CASNKSRGYTF,TGTGCCAGCAACAAATCTAGGGGCTACACCTTC,.,few,TRBJ1-2,TRBV28
CSASLTGTGLGEQFF,TGCAGTGCTAGTCTTACTGGGACAGGGCTGGGTGAGCAGTTCTTC,TRBD1,.,TRBJ2-1,TRBV20-1
CASSQEGARMAQYF,TGCGCCAGCAGCCAAGAGGGAGCCAGAATGGCCCAGTACTTC,.,.,TRBJ2-5,TRBV4-1
CASSPGTYEGTGELFF,TGTGCCAGCAGCCCCGGGACTTACGAGGGCACCGGGGAGCTGTTTTTT,.,.,TRBJ2-2,TRBV27
CASSPQGSGTEAFF,TGTGCCAGCTCACCACAGGGGTCGGGCACTGAAGCTTTCTTT,.,.,TRBJ1-1,TRBV18
CASSLLLGTTYEQYF,TGTGCCAGCAGCCTTTTGTTAGGGACAACCTACGAGCAGTACTTC,.,.,TRBJ2-7,TRBV6-5
CASTYATGSRETQYF,TGTGCCAGCACTTACGCAACAGGGTCCCGGGAGACCCAGTACTTC,.,.,TRBJ2-5,TRBV6-5
CASSPNIGQGSYEAFF,TGCGCCAGCAGCCCTAATATAGGACAGGGGTCTTACGAAGCTTTCTTT,TRBD1,many,TRBJ1-1,TRBV4-3
CASSLNRGEKLFF,TGTGCCAGCTCACTCAACAGGGGTGAAAAACTGTTTTTT,TRBD1,.,TRBJ1-4,TRBV18
CASSLAGSFSGNTIYF,TGCGCCAGCAGCTTGGCTGGGAGTTTCTCTGGAAACACCATATATTTT,.,once,TRBJ1-3,TRBV5-1
CASSSGTGELFF,TGTGCCAGCAGCTCAGGGACCGGGGAGCTGTTTTTT,.,.,TRBJ2-2,TRBV7-9
CASSLSTNQETQYF,TGTGCCAGCAGCTTATCCACAAACCAAGAGACCCAGTACTTC,.,.,TRBJ2-5,TRBV7-2
CASSLSGGAETGELFF,TGTGCCAGCAGTCTTAGCGGGGGGGCCGAAACCGGGGAGCTGTTTTTT,TRBD2,.,TRBJ2-2,TRBV7-2
CASSHGTALNTEAFF,TGCGCCAGCAGCCACGGGACAGCACTGAACACTGAAGCTTTCTTT,TRBD1,.,TRBJ1-1,TRBV4-1
CATTDRGQSNYGYTF,TGTGCCACCACGGACAGGGGTCAATCTAACTATGGCTACACCTTC,TRBD1,.,TRBJ1-2,TRBV6-5